The 14 T cell receptor beta chains presented below share a single source sample, sequenced in a study of blood T cell repertoires in COVID-19. Assay: immunoSEQ multiplex PCR; the TCRdb copy retains only in-frame clones and omits some. The table records fewer than 120,000 clones, around 89% of them present only once. Sequencing was done on a sample of peripheral blood. The receptors stem from a woman aged 45 to 65 with acute or convalescent COVID-19.

The chain combines TRBV6-2 or TRBV6-3 with TRBJ2-2; 8 bases fit TRBD1. The CDR3 covers 14 residues. V shed 5 bases, J shed 6 bases, and the junction held 5 bases outside the gene matches. The germline gives CDR1 MNHEY, CDR2 SVGEGT. The CDR3 here is CASSTDRASGELFF. CDR3 DNA: TGTGCCAGCAGTACGGACAGGGCATCCGGGGAGCTGTTTTTT.

The rearrangement links TRBV29-1 to TRBJ2-5; D is unclear. The CDR3 is 13 amino acids. The germline V gene encodes CDR1 SQVTM and CDR2 ANQGSEA. Deletions cut 2 bases from V and 4 bases from J, with 11 bases between. The CDR3 bases are TGCAGCGTTGAAACTTCCGGTTTAGAGACCCAGTACTTC. It translates to CSVETSGLETQYF.

J is TRBJ2-1 and V is TRBV2, with D perhaps TRBD2 (6 bases). The CDR3 covers 12 residues. Between the trimmed V and J ends, which lost 7 bases and 9 bases, there was a span of 13 bases. Germline V CDR1 and CDR2: SNHLY, FYNNEI. CDR3 coding DNA: TGTGCCAGCAACCGGGAGTCCAGTGAGCAGTTCTTC. Its translation is CASNRESSEQFF.

The V gene is TRBV16, the J gene TRBJ1-5, with unresolved D. Germline V gene data show CDR1 as KGHSY and CDR2 as FQNENV. V was shortened by 4 bases and J by 3 bases, with 13 bases between the two germline ends. This CDR3 has 15 amino acids. The CDR3 DNA is TGTGCCAGCAGCCGTGACGGGATAAACAATCAGCCCCAGCATTTT. It specifies CASSRDGINNQPQHF.

V and J are TRBV7-2 and TRBJ2-7, with TRBD2 matching 10 bases. CDR1 is SGHTA, CDR2 FQGNSA, per germline. The ends lost 4 bases at V and 1 base at J; junction bases unmatched: 4. The CDR3 totals 15 residues. The CDR3 protein is CASSWGLARSYEQYF. CDR3 DNA: TGTGCCAGCAGCTGGGGACTAGCGAGGTCCTACGAGCAGTACTTC.

The CDR3 bases are TGTGCAAGTCGCTCCTACCTGGGACAGGGGACGGCTAATGAAAAACTGTTTTTT. Protein: CASRSYLGQGTANEKLFF. The J gene is TRBJ1-4, the V gene TRBV12-2; TRBD1 is taken as the D call from the table, unchecked against the DNA. TRBV12-2 is noted as a pseudogene. The CDR3 is made up of 18 amino acids.

The chain uses TRBV2 and TRBJ2-2; unclear D gene. V shed 3 bases and J shed 1 base, with 12 bases lying between them. There are 16 residues in the CDR3. The germline gives CDR1 SNHLY, CDR2 FYNNEI. CDR3 sequence: CASSDVVALNTGELFF. The CDR3 DNA is TGTGCCAGCAGTGACGTGGTTGCGTTGAACACCGGGGAGCTGTTTTTT.

The J gene is TRBJ1-4, the V gene TRBV7-4; D unclear. Trimming removed 5 bases from V and 0 bases from J, with 25 bases in between. CDR3 size: 20 residues. The germline CDR1 and CDR2 sequences are SGHVT and SQSDAQ. This CDR3 reads CASSPGERGYKTATNEKLFF. CDR3 nucleotide sequence: TGTGCCAGCAGCCCCGGCGAGCGAGGTTATAAAACCGCAACTAATGAAAAACTGTTTTTT.

The rearrangement joins TRBV6-2 or TRBV6-3 to TRBJ1-1, with D hard to call. The germline V gene encodes CDR1 MNHEY and CDR2 SVGEGT. This CDR3 has 16 amino acids. Trimming took 2 bases from V and 0 from J, leaving 13 bases between them. This chain's CDR3 is CASSYPDGRLNTEAFF. The CDR3 DNA sequence: TGTGCCAGCAGTTACCCAGATGGCAGGTTGAACACTGAAGCTTTCTTT.

This clone was recorded once. A read error may account for a junction end that differs from germline. This chain's CDR3 is CASSTRANAEAFF. The CDR3 DNA is TGTGCCAGCAGCACCAGGGCGAACGCTGAAGCTTTCTTT. V and J are TRBV7-2 and TRBJ1-1, with a weak D call TRBD1 (5 bases). CDR3 length equals 13 residues. In germline, CDR1 is SGHTA, CDR2 FQGNSA.

The J gene is TRBJ1-4, the V gene TRBV6-5; 7 bases line up with TRBD1. This CDR3 has 14 residues. The J segment lost 2 bases and the V segment lost 5 bases, leaving 2 bases of the junction unmatched. CDR1 MNHEY and CDR2 SVGAGI come from the germline V gene. DNA of the CDR3: TGTGCCAGCAGTCGGACAGGCACTAATGAAAAACTGTTTTTT. It specifies CASSRTGTNEKLFF.

This sequence joins TRBV6-5 and TRBJ2-1; 7 bases align to TRBD2. Germline V gene lookup returns CDR1 MNHEY and CDR2 SVGAGI. The length of the CDR3 is 15 residues. The J segment lost 0 bases and the V segment lost 4 bases, leaving 3 bases of the junction unmatched. The CDR3 nucleotides read TGTGCCAGCAGTTCACTAGCGTTCTCCTACAATGAGCAGTTCTTC. Translating gives CASSSLAFSYNEQFF.

J is TRBJ2-1 and V is TRBV11-3, with TRBD2 matching over 7 bases. V was pared by 6 bases and J by 3 bases, with 8 bases of the junction left unmatched. Germline V gene data show CDR1 as SGHNT and CDR2 as YENEEA. This CDR3 has 15 amino acids. This chain's CDR3 is CASSRSGTFYNEQFF. DNA for the CDR3: TGTGCCAGCAGTCGGAGCGGGACCTTCTACAATGAGCAGTTCTTC. Supplemented by reference TRBV11-3 and TRBJ2-1, the full variable domain reads EAGVVQSPRYKIIEKKQPVAFWCNPISGHNTLYWYLQNLGQGPELLIRYENEEAVDDSQLPKDRFSAERLKGVDSTLKIQPAELGDSAVYLCASSRSGTFYNEQFFGPGTRLTVL.

The chain recombines TRBV1 with TRBJ2-7; TRBD2, the D gene given by the table, was not confirmed from the DNA. TRBV1 is marked as a pseudogene. There are 15 residues in the CDR3. The chain's CDR3 is CTSKIGVPGDYEQYF. Here the CDR3 DNA reads TGCACCAGCAAGATCGGGGTGCCGGGAGACTACGAGCAGTACTTC.